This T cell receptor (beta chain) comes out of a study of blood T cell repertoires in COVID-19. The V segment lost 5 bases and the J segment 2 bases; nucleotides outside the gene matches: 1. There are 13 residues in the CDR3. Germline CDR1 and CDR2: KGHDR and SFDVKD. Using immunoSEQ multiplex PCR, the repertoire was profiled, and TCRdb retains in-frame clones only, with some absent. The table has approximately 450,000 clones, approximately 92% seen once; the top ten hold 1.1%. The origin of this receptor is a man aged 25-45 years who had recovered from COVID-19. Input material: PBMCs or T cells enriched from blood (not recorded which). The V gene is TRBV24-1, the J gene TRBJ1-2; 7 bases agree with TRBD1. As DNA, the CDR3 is TGTGCCACCAGTGTGGACAGGAACTATGGCTACACCTTC. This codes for CATSVDRNYGYTF.